The 19 T cell receptor beta chains below all came from one sample that was sequenced in a study of shared T cell receptors in the human thymus. The data were produced by immunoSEQ multiplex PCR, yet TCRdb's version contains in-frame clones alone and is incomplete. The sample shows 700,000 or so clones, roughly 88% of them seen only once. These sequences were also reported in another study, on human thymus T cells.

Sequenced input: thymocytes. These receptors all stem from a girl less than two years old with a congenital heart defect.

V and J are TRBV18 and TRBJ2-1, with TRBD2 identical over 16 bases. Per the germline V gene, CDR1 is KGHSH and CDR2 is LQKENI. The CDR3 is 17 residues long. J was trimmed by 5 bases and V by 3 bases; bases with no gene match: 4. Written as DNA, the CDR3 is TGTGCCAGCTCACCGGGACTAGCGGGGGGGCTTAACAATGAGCAGTTCTTC. It yields the protein CASSPGLAGGLNNEQFF.

V is TRBV6-6 and J is TRBJ2-7, with TRBD1 as a possible D gene (6 bases). V shed 2 bases and J shed 12 bases, with 8 bases lying between them. The CDR3 is 10 amino acids. Per germline, CDR1 MNHNY and CDR2 SVGAGI (reference sequence). The CDR3 sequence: CASSYDRLYF. CDR3 sequence (DNA): TGTGCCAGCAGTTACGACAGGCTGTACTTC.

Concerning this clone itself: The junction departs from germline at one end; a sequencing error may be responsible. The genes are TRBV28 and TRBJ1-2, with 9 bases matching TRBD1. The CDR3 is 17 amino acids. The germline V gene encodes CDR1 MDHEN and CDR2 SYDVKM. This chain's CDR3 is CASSLSWDREANYGYTF. CDR3 DNA: TGTGCCAGCAGTTTAAGTTGGGACAGGGAAGCTAACTATGGTTACACCTTC.

The chain couples TRBV28 to TRBJ1-2, with TRBD1 matching 11 bases. The CDR3 covers 20 residues. The germline gives CDR1 MDHEN, CDR2 SYDVKM. V shed 4 bases and J 4 bases; nucleotides not matched to a gene: 20. The CDR3 region has the DNA TGTGCCAGCAGTTACCCCGGACAGGGGGCATGGGGGGCCCCGGGCTATGGCTACACCTTC. This codes for CASSYPGQGAWGAPGYGYTF.

The rearrangement uses TRBV2 and TRBJ1-2; 7 bases map to TRBD1. J lost 5 bases, V lost 11 bases, and 8 bases had no gene match. CDR1 and CDR2 (germline): SNHLY, FYNNEI. CDR3 length equals 12 residues. The CDR3 DNA follows: TGTGCCGCCGAAGACAGGGTATATGGCTACACCTTC. Protein sequence: CAAEDRVYGYTF.

The rearrangement uses TRBV30 and TRBJ1-4; 11 positions match TRBD1. Trimming took 1 base from V and 3 from J; bases not matched to a gene: 7. The CDR3 length is 17 residues. Germline values: CDR1 GTSNPN, CDR2 SVGIG (reference sequence). CDR3 coding DNA: TGTGCCTGGAGTGGCCGGGGACAGGGGGTTGCTAATGAAAAACTGTTTTTT. As protein: CAWSGRGQGVANEKLFF. The variable domain in full, with the rest retrieved from reference TRBV30 and TRBJ1-4, is SQTIHQWPATLVQPVGSPLSLECTVEGTSNPNLYWYRQAAGRGLQLLFYSVGIGQISSEVPQNLSASRPQDRQFILSSKKLLLSDSGFYLCAWSGRGQGVANEKLFFGSGTQLSVL.

The rearrangement uses TRBV5-4 and TRBJ1-2; D gene uncertain. Per germline, CDR1 SGHNT and CDR2 YYREEE (reference sequence). The CDR3 loop spans 16 amino acids. Trimming removed 4 bases at V and 2 bases at J, with 18 bases between. CDR3 sequence (DNA): TGTGCCAGCAGCCCCAAAAGAAGTGCTAGAAACTATGGCTACACCTTC. Residues: CASSPKRSARNYGYTF.

The chain employs TRBV7-9 and TRBJ2-7; 10 bases are a match to TRBD1. Trimming took 2 bases from V and 1 from J; bases not matched to a gene: 2. The CDR3 totals 15 residues. Germline-derived CDR1 and CDR2 are SEHNR and FQNEAQ (reference sequence). In DNA, the CDR3 is TGTGCCAGCAGCTTATGGGACAGGGGTTCCTACGAGCAGTACTTC. Its protein product is CASSLWDRGSYEQYF.

The V and J genes are TRBV5-1 and TRBJ1-1, with TRBD1 as a possible D gene (5 bases). V lost 0 bases, J lost 6 bases, and 6 bases lay in between. Germline CDR1 and CDR2: SGHRS and YFSETQ. CDR3 length: 12 amino acids. In DNA, the CDR3 is TGCGCCAGCAGCTTGGAAGGGGCTGAAGCTTTCTTT. Translated: CASSLEGAEAFF.

The V call is TRBV6-1, the J call TRBJ2-1; tentatively, D is TRBD2 (6 bases). CDR3 length: 14 amino acids. CDR1 is MNHNS, CDR2 SASEGT, per germline. V gave up 10 bases and J gave up 6 bases, with 19 bases separating them. CDR3 sequence reads: CATRLARGFNEQFF. The CDR3 DNA follows: TGTGCCACCCGCCTAGCGAGGGGATTCAATGAGCAGTTCTTC.

The chain links TRBV7-6 to TRBJ2-5, with a weak D call TRBD1 (6 bases). The V and J ends lost 1 base and 4 bases respectively, with 13 bases between them. This CDR3 spans 15 amino acids. Germline V lookup: CDR1 SGHVS, CDR2 FNYEAQ. CDR3 nucleotides: TGTGCCAGCAGCTTAGTGTCGAGCAGGGGAGAGACCCAGTACTTC. This sequence encodes CASSLVSSRGETQYF.

The CDR3 bases are TGTGCCAGCAGGGGGGGGCGCGAAGCTTTCTTT. Its translation is CASRGGREAFF. V usage is TRBV2 and J usage is TRBJ1-1; weak D call: TRBD1 (6 bases). V was cut by 6 bases and J by 8 bases, with 10 bases left in between. Germline V gene lookup returns CDR1 SNHLY and CDR2 FYNNEI. The CDR3 runs to 11 residues.

In DNA form, the CDR3 reads TGTGCCAGCAGCGTAGTTTGGCGGCTTCTTAATCAGCCCCAGCATTTT. Translating it yields CASSVVWRLLNQPQHF. The chain recombines TRBV9 with TRBJ1-5; D gene ambiguous. Germline-derived CDR1 and CDR2 are SGDLS and YYNGEE. Trimming removed 0 bases from V and 4 bases from J, with 14 bases in between. This CDR3 contains 16 residues.

The chain has TRBV6-1 and TRBJ1-3; no clear D gene. The CDR3 is 18 amino acids. The V end was cut by 3 bases, the J end by 2 bases, with 20 bases between. Germline CDR1 and CDR2: MNHNS and SASEGT. DNA of the CDR3: TGTGCCAGCAGTGATGAGAAGATCGTTGGGCTTACTGGAAACACCATATATTTT. Protein product: CASSDEKIVGLTGNTIYF.

The CDR3 protein is CAIRGREDTQYF. In DNA, the CDR3 is TGTGCCATACGAGGCAGGGAAGATACGCAGTATTTT. V and J are TRBV12-1 and TRBJ2-3; the tabulated D call, TRBD1, remains unverified against the DNA. TRBV12-1 corresponds to a pseudogene. The CDR3 loop spans 12 amino acids.

This clone was counted between two and nine times. The chain joins TRBV2 to TRBJ2-7; maybe TRBD2 (6 bases). Trimming shortened V by 5 bases and J by 3 bases, and 26 bases separated the two germline ends. Germline loops: CDR1 SNHLY, CDR2 FYNNEI. CDR3 size: 18 residues. The CDR3 DNA reads TGTGCCAGCAGTAACCTTTTCTGGGGGGTTAAGTCCGACTACGAGCAGTACTTC. This encodes CASSNLFWGVKSDYEQYF.

This chain connects TRBV2 to TRBJ1-2; D perhaps matches TRBD1 (5 bases). V was shortened by 7 bases and J by 0 bases, with 18 bases between the two germline ends. Germline values: CDR1 SNHLY, CDR2 FYNNEI. This CDR3 region has 16 residues. CDR3 loop: CASKALRATANYGYTF. DNA for the CDR3: TGTGCCAGCAAGGCCCTCCGTGCGACAGCTAACTATGGCTACACCTTC.

This chain uses TRBV4-3 with TRBJ2-1, with 10 bases that match TRBD2. V shed 5 bases and J 2 bases; nucleotides not matched to a gene: 6. This CDR3 is 16 amino acids long. Germline lookup yields CDR1 LGHNA and CDR2 YSLEER. The CDR3 region has the DNA TGCGCCAGCAGCAAAATCAGCGGGGGGGCCTACAATGAGCAGTTCTTC. Encoded protein: CASSKISGGAYNEQFF.

The chain joins TRBV15 to TRBJ1-3, with D possibly TRBD1 on 6 matching bases. Between the trimmed V and J ends, which lost 4 bases and 3 bases, there was a span of 10 bases. This CDR3 comprises 14 residues. The germline V gene encodes CDR1 LNHNV and CDR2 YYDKDF (reference sequence). The CDR3 here is CATSTRGNGNTIYF. Here the CDR3 DNA reads TGTGCCACCAGCACCAGGGGAAATGGAAACACCATATATTTT. The whole variable domain, remainder taken from reference TRBV15 and TRBJ1-3, is DAMVIQNPRYQVTQFGKPVTLSCSQTLNHNVMYWYQQKSSQAPKLLFHYYDKDFNNEADTPDNFQSRRPNTSFCFLDIRSPGLGDTAMYLCATSTRGNGNTIYFGEGSWLTVV.